Reported below is one T cell receptor beta chain. Its antigen is not known. This sample was included in a study of OX40 agonist ivuxolimab in advanced cancers. Whole-study context: Ivuxolimab doses were 0.01, 0.1, 0.3, 1.5, 3 or 10 mg/kg every 2 weeks.

Looked up from germline, CDR1 is KGHSH and CDR2 is LQKENI. The CDR3 extends over 15 amino acids. Between the trimmed V and J ends, which lost 1 base and 4 bases, there was a span of 13 bases. Sequencing used immunoSEQ multiplex PCR; TCRdb keeps in-frame clones, though not all of them. The sample includes around 97,000 clones, less than 85% seen only once; the top ten take approximately 5%. Study results and limitations: Specificity for antigen went undetermined in the expanded peripheral T cells.

J is TRBJ1-1 and V is TRBV18; D is undetermined. The source of this sequence is an adult with an advanced solid tumor such as melanoma, head and neck, liver or kidney cancer. Sequenced material: CD4+ or CD8+ T cells sorted from blood, taken in a trial of the OX40 agonist ivuxolimab. CDR3 coding DNA: TGTGCCAGCTCACCACAGGGTACGGGTTCCACTGAAGCTTTCTTT. This sequence encodes CASSPQGTGSTEAFF.